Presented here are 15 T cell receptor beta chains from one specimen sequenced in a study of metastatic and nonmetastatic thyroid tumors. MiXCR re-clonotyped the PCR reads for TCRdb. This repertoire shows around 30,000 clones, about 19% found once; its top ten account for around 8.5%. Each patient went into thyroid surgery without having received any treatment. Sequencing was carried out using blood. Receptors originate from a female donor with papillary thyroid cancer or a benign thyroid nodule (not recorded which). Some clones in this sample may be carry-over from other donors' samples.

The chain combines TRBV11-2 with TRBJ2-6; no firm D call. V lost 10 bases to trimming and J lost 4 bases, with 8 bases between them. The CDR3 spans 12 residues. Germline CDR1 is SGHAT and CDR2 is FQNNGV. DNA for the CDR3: TGTGCCACCCAAGGAGGGGCCAACGTCCTGACTTTC. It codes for CATQGGANVLTF.

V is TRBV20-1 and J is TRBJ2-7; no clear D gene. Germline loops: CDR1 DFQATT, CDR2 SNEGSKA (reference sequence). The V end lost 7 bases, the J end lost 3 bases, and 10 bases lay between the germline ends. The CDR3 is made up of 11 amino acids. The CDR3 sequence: CSGSPYYEQYF. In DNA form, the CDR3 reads TGCAGTGGTAGCCCGTACTACGAGCAGTACTTC.

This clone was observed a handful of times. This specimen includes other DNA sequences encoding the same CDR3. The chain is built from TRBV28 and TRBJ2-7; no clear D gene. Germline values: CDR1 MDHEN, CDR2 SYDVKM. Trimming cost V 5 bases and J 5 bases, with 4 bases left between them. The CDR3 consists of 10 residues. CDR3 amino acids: CASSLNEQYF. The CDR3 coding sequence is TGTGCCAGCAGTCTAAACGAGCAGTACTTC.

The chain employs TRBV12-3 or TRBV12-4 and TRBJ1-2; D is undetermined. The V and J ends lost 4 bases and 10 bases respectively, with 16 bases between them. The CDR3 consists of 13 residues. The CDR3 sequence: CASSSGIASSYTF. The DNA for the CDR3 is TGTGCCAGCAGTTCCGGGATAGCCTCCTCCTACACCTTC.

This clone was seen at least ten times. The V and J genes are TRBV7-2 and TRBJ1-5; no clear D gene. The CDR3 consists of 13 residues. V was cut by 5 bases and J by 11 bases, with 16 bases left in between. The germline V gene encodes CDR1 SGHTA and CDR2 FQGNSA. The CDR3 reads CASSPEAASTQHF. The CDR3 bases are TGTGCCAGCAGCCCAGAGGCCGCCTCGACCCAGCATTTT.

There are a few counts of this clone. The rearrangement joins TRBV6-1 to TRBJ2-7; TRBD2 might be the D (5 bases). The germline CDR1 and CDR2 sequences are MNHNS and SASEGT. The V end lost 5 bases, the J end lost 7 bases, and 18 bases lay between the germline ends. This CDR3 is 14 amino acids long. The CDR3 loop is CASSRRTDGFEQYF. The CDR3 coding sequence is TGTGCCAGCAGTCGCCGGACTGATGGTTTTGAGCAGTACTTC.

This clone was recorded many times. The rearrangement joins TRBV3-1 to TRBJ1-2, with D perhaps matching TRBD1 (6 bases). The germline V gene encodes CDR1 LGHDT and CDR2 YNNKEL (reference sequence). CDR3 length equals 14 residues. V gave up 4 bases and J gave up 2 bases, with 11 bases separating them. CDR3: CASSPNGQNYGYTF. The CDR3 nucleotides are TGTGCCAGCAGCCCTAACGGACAGAACTATGGCTACACCTTC. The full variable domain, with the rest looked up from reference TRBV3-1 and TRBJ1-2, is DTAVSQTPKYLVTQMGNDKSIKCEQNLGHDTMYWYKQDSKKFLKIMFSYNNKELIINETVPNRFSPKSPDKAHLNLHINSLELGDSAVYFCASSPNGQNYGYTFGSGTRLTVV.

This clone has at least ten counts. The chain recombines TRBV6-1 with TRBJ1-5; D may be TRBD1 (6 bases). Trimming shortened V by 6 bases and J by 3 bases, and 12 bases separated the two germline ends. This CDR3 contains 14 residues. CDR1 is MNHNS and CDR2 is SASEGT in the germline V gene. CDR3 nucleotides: TGTGCCAGCAGGAAGGGGACAAACAATCAGCCCCAGCATTTT. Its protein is CASRKGTNNQPQHF.

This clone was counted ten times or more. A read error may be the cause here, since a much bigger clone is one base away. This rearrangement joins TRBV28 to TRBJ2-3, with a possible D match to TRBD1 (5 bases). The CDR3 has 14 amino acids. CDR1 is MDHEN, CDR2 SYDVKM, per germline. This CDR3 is CASSLADSTDTPYF. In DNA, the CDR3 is TGTGCCAGCAGTTTGGCAGACAGCACAGATACGCCGTATTTT.

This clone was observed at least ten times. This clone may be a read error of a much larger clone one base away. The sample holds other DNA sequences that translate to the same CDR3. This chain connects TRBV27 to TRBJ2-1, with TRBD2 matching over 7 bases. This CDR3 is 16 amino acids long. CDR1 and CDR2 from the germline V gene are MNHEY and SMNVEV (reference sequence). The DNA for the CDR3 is TGTGCCAGCAATCTAGCGGTCCACAGCTCCTATAATGAGCAGTTCTTC. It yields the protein CASNLAVHSSYNEQFF.

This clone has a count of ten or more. The CDR3 loop reads CASSSRGGSDTQYF. Here the CDR3 DNA reads TGTGCCAGCAGCTCCAGGGGGGGATCAGATACGCAGTATTTT. The chain combines TRBV5-6 with TRBJ2-3; the D gene could be TRBD1 or TRBD2 (7 bases each). The CDR3 is 14 amino acids. Germline V gene lookup returns CDR1 SGHDT and CDR2 YYEEEE. V lost 3 bases, J lost 4 bases, and 12 bases lay in between.

The CDR3: CASGGLAYNEQFF. The DNA of the CDR3 is TGTGCCAGCGGGGGACTAGCGTACAATGAGCAGTTCTTC. The chain employs TRBV27 and TRBJ2-1, with 10 bases aligning to TRBD2. The V gene's germline CDR1 is MNHEY and CDR2 SMNVEV (reference sequence). After removal of 8 bases from V and 4 bases from J, the junction contained 2 bases not matched to a gene. The CDR3 sequence is 13 residues long.

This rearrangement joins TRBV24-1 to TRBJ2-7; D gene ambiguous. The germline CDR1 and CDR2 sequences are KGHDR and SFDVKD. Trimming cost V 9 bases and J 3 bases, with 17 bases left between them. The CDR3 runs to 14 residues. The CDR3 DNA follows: TGTGCCACCCTCAACAAAAAGTGGTTCTACGAGCAGTACTTC. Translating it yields CATLNKKWFYEQYF.

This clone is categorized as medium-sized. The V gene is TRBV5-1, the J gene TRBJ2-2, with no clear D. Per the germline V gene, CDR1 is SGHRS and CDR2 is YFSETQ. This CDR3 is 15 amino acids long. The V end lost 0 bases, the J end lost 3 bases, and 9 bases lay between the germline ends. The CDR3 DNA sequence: TGCGCCAGCAGCTTGGACAGTAAGGACACCGGGGAGCTGTTTTTT. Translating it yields CASSLDSKDTGELFF.

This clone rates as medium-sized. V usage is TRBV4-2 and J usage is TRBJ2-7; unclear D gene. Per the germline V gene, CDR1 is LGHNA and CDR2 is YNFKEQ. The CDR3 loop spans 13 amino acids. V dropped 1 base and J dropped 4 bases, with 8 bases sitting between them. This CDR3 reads CASSQGWGYEQYF. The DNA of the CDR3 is TGTGCCAGCAGCCAAGGTTGGGGATACGAGCAGTACTTC.